The subject of this entry is one T cell receptor (beta chain). Antigen specificity is unknown. Trimming cost V 5 bases and J 8 bases, with 18 bases left between them. The CDR3 runs 14 residues. Per the germline V gene, CDR1 is MNHEY and CDR2 is SMNVEV (reference sequence). These data belong to a study of T cell repertoires in cytomegalovirus infection. Study at large: In the study, CMV epitopes included recently identified HLA-C-restricted and well-studied HLA-B-restricted ones. Public TCR beta signature analysis indicated the presence of both CMV infection and matching HLA type. Overall study results and limits: The ex vivo response showed dominance by HLA-C-restricted CMV-specific TCR beta clonotypes. Accumulated public TCR beta family frequency recognized individuals carrying CMV together with the relevant HLA.

From the reads, TCRdb called clonotypes with MiXCR, one entry per CDR3 protein. The sample shows some 500,000 distinct CDR3 sequences, 25% to 35% of them seen only once. This clonotype was obtained from a human donor in good health (CMV status not recorded). Some clones in this sample may be carry-over from other donors' samples. Sequenced here: cultured PBMCs, sampled from culture after CMV antigen stimulation. The chain couples TRBV27 to TRBJ1-2; a possible D gene is TRBD1 (5 bases). This CDR3 reads CASSPAGPFGGYTF. The CDR3 DNA reads TGTGCCAGCAGTCCCGCGGGACCCTTTGGGGGCTACACCTTC.